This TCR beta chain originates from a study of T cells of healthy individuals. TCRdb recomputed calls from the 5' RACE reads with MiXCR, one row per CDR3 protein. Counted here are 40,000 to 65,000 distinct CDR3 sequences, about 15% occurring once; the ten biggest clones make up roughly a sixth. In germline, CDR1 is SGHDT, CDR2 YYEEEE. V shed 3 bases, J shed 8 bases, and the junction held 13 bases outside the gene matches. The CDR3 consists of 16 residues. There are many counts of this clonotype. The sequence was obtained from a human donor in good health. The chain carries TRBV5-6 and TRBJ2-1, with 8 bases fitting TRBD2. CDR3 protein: CASSCTLAACVDEQFF. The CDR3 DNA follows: TGTGCCAGCAGCTGCACACTAGCGGCGTGTGTGGATGAGCAGTTCTTC.